The clone carrying this T cell receptor beta chain was picked up a small number of times. Its antigen remains unknown. The data originate from a study of early T cells in non-severe SARS-CoV-2 infection. Study-wide findings and caveats: Lookups in VDJdb leaned toward anti-spike CD8 responses and missed private and CD4 specificities.

Attachment of unique molecular identifiers was made to individual cDNA molecules. TCRdb itself ran the 5' RACE reads through MiXCR, one entry per CDR3 protein. The profile shows some 80,000 distinct CDR3 sequences, around 12% of them singletons. This sequence originates from an adult who was a healthcare worker with PCR-confirmed SARS-CoV-2 infection or an uninfected control (not recorded which). Sequencing was done on a sample of whole blood.

The CDR3 nucleotides read TGTGCCAGCAGCAAAGGGTCCGGTACAGATACGCAGTATTTT. This encodes CASSKGSGTDTQYF. The chain uses TRBV21-1 and TRBJ2-3. TRBV21-1 is listed as a pseudogene. This CDR3 comprises 14 residues.